This entry features one T cell receptor beta chain sequence. TCRdb's table, derived via immunoSEQ multiplex PCR, lists solely in-frame clones and lacks some. The data hold more than 85,000 clones, with 60% to 80% observed a single time. V was trimmed by 4 bases and J by 0 bases, leaving 15 bases between them. CDR1 is MDHEN, CDR2 SYDVKM, per germline. The CDR3 sequence is 16 residues long. This sample stems from a study of CD8 T cell repertoires and HIV-1 epitope variants. The source material was uncultured baseline CD8+ T cells from peripheral blood mononuclear cells (PBMCs). The chain has TRBV28 and TRBJ1-2; D call uncertain. The receptor was derived from a male donor with HIV. The CDR3 DNA reads TGTGCCAGCAGTTCCCCCGGGAAACACCCTAACTATGGCTACACCTTC. Amino acids: CASSSPGKHPNYGYTF.